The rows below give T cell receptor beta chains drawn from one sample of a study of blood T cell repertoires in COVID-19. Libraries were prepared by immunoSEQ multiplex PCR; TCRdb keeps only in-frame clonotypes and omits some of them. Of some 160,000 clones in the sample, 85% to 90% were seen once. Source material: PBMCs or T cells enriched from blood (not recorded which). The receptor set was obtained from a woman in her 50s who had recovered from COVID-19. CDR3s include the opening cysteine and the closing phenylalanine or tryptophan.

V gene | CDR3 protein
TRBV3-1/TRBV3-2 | CASSQGLAGSTDTQYF
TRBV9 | CASSPGTQNGYTF
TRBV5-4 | CASSLPSPGGNSPLHF
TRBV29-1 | CSVQREYGYTF
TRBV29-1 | CSVEDSTGANGYTF
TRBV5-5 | CASTEGARREQYF
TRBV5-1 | CASSLVGRSYNEQFF
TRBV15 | CATSRELQETQYF
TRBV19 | CASTPGGPPTDTQYF
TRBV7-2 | CASNRDSPTGELFF
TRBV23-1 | CASSTWVHRGGDTQYF
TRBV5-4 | CASTTRINLEGYTF
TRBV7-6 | CASSLRTGGNEQYF